One sample yielded the 20 T cell receptor beta chains listed below, sequenced in a study of OX40 agonist ivuxolimab in advanced cancers. Some clones are missing from TCRdb's copy, which holds only in-frame ones; the method was immunoSEQ multiplex PCR. Of around 30,000 clones detected, about nine tenths appear once; the ten largest clones hold roughly 22%. The sample was CD4+ or CD8+ T cells sorted from blood, taken in a trial of the OX40 agonist ivuxolimab. The receptors here all came from an adult with an advanced solid tumor such as melanoma, head and neck, liver or kidney cancer.

This chain connects TRBV9 to TRBJ2-1; perhaps TRBD2 as D (7 bases). Deletions cut 1 base from V and 7 bases from J, with 12 bases between. This CDR3 spans 14 amino acids. CDR1 is SGDLS and CDR2 is YYNGEE in the germline V gene. The CDR3 is CASSVSGGANEQFF. CDR3 nucleotides: TGTGCCAGCAGCGTATCTGGGGGGGCGAATGAGCAGTTCTTC.

This clone was seen just once. The chain uses TRBV11-2 and TRBJ2-7, with no clear D. Germline V gives CDR1 SGHAT, CDR2 FQNNGV. V lost 4 bases and J lost 3, with 7 bases in between. This CDR3 is built from 12 residues. CDR3 in amino acids: CASSSQSYEQYF. CDR3 in DNA: TGTGCCAGCAGCTCCCAGAGCTACGAGCAGTACTTC.

The J gene is TRBJ2-1, the V gene TRBV5-4; the match to TRBD2 covers 8 bases. Germline V gene sequence: CDR1 SGHNT, CDR2 YYREEE (reference sequence). V dropped 5 bases and J dropped 8; count of bases not matched to a gene: 12. This CDR3 comprises 15 residues. The CDR3 bases are TGTGCCAGCAGATTTGGTAGCGGGACGGCGGATGAGCAGTTCTTC. Residues: CASRFGSGTADEQFF.

The chain is built from TRBV7-9 and TRBJ1-3, with 9 bases matching TRBD1. The CDR3 is 18 amino acids. V trimming: 2 bases; J trimming: 2 bases; junction bases outside the gene matches: 10. Looked up from germline, CDR1 is SEHNR and CDR2 is FQNEAQ (reference sequence). CDR3 DNA sequence: TGTGCCAGCAGCTTACTTCCGGGACAGGGCAAAGCTGGAAACACCATATATTTT. Translated: CASSLLPGQGKAGNTIYF.

The rearrangement joins TRBV7-6 to TRBJ1-1, with unresolved D. CDR1 is SGHVS, CDR2 FNYEAQ, per germline. The CDR3 extends over 13 amino acids. V was clipped by 5 bases and J by 1 base, with 8 bases between them. This chain's CDR3 is CASSRESNTEAFF. DNA for the CDR3: TGTGCCAGCAGCCGAGAATCGAACACTGAAGCTTTCTTT. Variable domain in full (rest from reference TRBV7-6 and TRBJ1-1): GAGVSQSPRYKVTKRGQDVALRCDPISGHVSLYWYRQALGQGPEFLTYFNYEAQQDKSGLPNDRFSAERPEGSISTLTIQRTEQRDSAMYRCASSRESNTEAFFGQGTRLTVV.

This clone was counted only a few times. Other DNA sequences in the sample encode the same CDR3. The V and J genes are TRBV19 and TRBJ1-2; TRBD1 matches 12 bases. CDR3 length equals 16 residues. The germline V gene has CDR1 LNHDA and CDR2 SQIVND (reference sequence). J gave up 5 bases and V 3 bases, and 7 bases lay outside the gene matches. The CDR3 sequence is CASSIPGQGASYGYTF. CDR3 sequence (DNA): TGTGCCAGTAGTATCCCGGGACAGGGGGCGTCGTATGGCTACACCTTC. Drawing the rest from reference TRBV19 and TRBJ1-2, the complete variable domain is DGGITQSPKYLFRKEGQNVTLSCEQNLNHDAMYWYRQDPGQGLRLIYYSQIVNDFQKGDIAEGYSVSREKKESFPLTVTSAQKNPTAFYLCASSIPGQGASYGYTFGSGTRLTVV.

The chain has TRBV7-8 and TRBJ2-1; TRBD2 agrees at 8 bases. J gave up 5 bases and V 2 bases, and 5 bases lay outside the gene matches. Per germline, CDR1 SGHVS and CDR2 FQNEAQ. There are 15 residues in the CDR3. Here the CDR3 DNA reads TGTGCCAGCAGCTTATTAGCGGGATATAACAATGAGCAGTTCTTC. Amino acid sequence: CASSLLAGYNNEQFF.

This clone appeared a single time. The CDR3 here is CATSSPGTGFGETQYF. CDR3 nucleotide sequence: TGTGCCACCAGCAGTCCCGGGACAGGGTTCGGGGAGACCCAGTACTTC. The rearrangement uses TRBV15 and TRBJ2-5; 9 bases match TRBD1. Germline V gives CDR1 LNHNV, CDR2 YYDKDF (reference sequence). The CDR3 runs 16 residues. V lost 3 bases to trimming and J lost 5 bases; unmatched junction nucleotides: 10. Variable domain in full (rest from reference TRBV15 and TRBJ2-5): DAMVIQNPRYQVTQFGKPVTLSCSQTLNHNVMYWYQQKSSQAPKLLFHYYDKDFNNEADTPDNFQSRRPNTSFCFLDIRSPGLGDTAMYLCATSSPGTGFGETQYFGPGTRLLVL.

V is TRBV5-4 and J is TRBJ2-7; possible D gene TRBD1, 5 bases. Germline V gene lookup returns CDR1 SGHNT and CDR2 YYREEE (reference sequence). Trimming stripped 2 bases from V and 3 bases from J, with 9 bases between. CDR3 size: 13 residues. The DNA for the CDR3 is TGTGCCAGCAGCTTAGGGGCTTTCTACGAGCAGTACTTC. It codes for CASSLGAFYEQYF.

The rearrangement links TRBV7-2 to TRBJ2-1; D not certain. The CDR3 spans 17 residues. Germline V gene sequence: CDR1 SGHTA, CDR2 FQGNSA. The V end was cut by 2 bases, the J end by 0 bases, with 14 bases between. CDR3 residues: CASSLLVGSLSYNEQFF. DNA of the CDR3: TGTGCCAGCAGCTTATTAGTGGGCTCTCTCTCCTACAATGAGCAGTTCTTC. Looking up the rest from reference TRBV7-2 and TRBJ2-1 gives the full variable domain: GAGVSQSPSNKVTEKGKDVELRCDPISGHTALYWYRQSLGQGLEFLIYFQGNSAPDKSGLPSDRFSAERTGGSVSTLTIQRTQQEDSAVYLCASSLLVGSLSYNEQFFGPGTRLTVL.

The chain joins TRBV6-6 to TRBJ2-1; possibly TRBD1 or TRBD2 for D (5 bases each). Germline V gene lookup returns CDR1 MNHNY and CDR2 SVGAGI (reference sequence). The V gene lost 5 bases and the J gene lost 12 bases, with 23 bases spanning the gap. CDR3 length: 15 amino acids. CDR3: CASSPSLQGTVGQFF. CDR3 nucleotides: TGTGCCAGCAGTCCTTCCCTCCAAGGGACCGTCGGGCAGTTCTTC.

This chain joins TRBV7-6 and TRBJ2-2, with 9 bases lining up with TRBD1. The CDR3 is 18 amino acids. J lost 4 bases, V lost 2 bases, and 11 bases had no gene match. In germline, CDR1 is SGHVS, CDR2 FNYEAQ. The CDR3 loop is CASSLTAGQGPTTGELFF. Written as DNA, the CDR3 is TGTGCCAGCAGCTTAACAGCAGGACAGGGGCCGACCACCGGGGAGCTGTTTTTT.

The rearrangement uses TRBV7-6 and TRBJ2-2; no reliable D call. CDR1 SGHVS and CDR2 FNYEAQ come from the germline V gene. The CDR3 has 12 amino acids. Trimming removed 3 bases from V and 8 bases from J, with 7 bases in between. This CDR3 is CASSFGPGELFF. The CDR3 nucleotides are TGTGCCAGCAGCTTTGGACCGGGGGAGCTGTTTTTT.

The rearrangement joins TRBV2 to TRBJ2-7; TRBD1 might be the D (6 bases). This CDR3 comprises 15 residues. Trimming pared 3 bases from V and 1 base from J, leaving 13 bases between. Per the germline V gene, CDR1 is SNHLY and CDR2 is FYNNEI. CDR3 sequence reads: CASSEARGPSYEQYF. CDR3 DNA: TGTGCCAGCAGTGAGGCCAGGGGACCTTCCTACGAGCAGTACTTC.

The V gene is TRBV14, the J gene TRBJ1-5; 8 nucleotides match TRBD1. This CDR3 comprises 17 residues. V shed 2 bases, J shed 1 base, and the junction held 7 bases outside the gene matches. Germline V gives CDR1 SGHDN, CDR2 FVKESK. CDR3 loop: CASSQWRDRGSNQPQHF. DNA of the CDR3: TGTGCCAGCAGCCAATGGAGAGACAGGGGCAGCAATCAGCCCCAGCATTTT.

V and J are TRBV19 and TRBJ1-1, with 9 positions matching TRBD1. V was pared by 5 bases and J by 3 bases, with 19 bases of the junction left unmatched. This CDR3 has 19 residues. Germline assignment: CDR1 LNHDA and CDR2 SQIVND (reference sequence). The CDR3 here is CASSSPMGTGGLVDTEAFF. In nucleotides, the CDR3 is TGTGCCAGTAGTTCCCCCATGGGTACAGGGGGCTTGGTGGACACTGAAGCTTTCTTT.

This chain connects TRBV19 to TRBJ1-5; a possible D gene is TRBD1 (5 bases). Deletions cut 3 bases from V and 1 base from J, with 10 bases between. This CDR3 spans 15 amino acids. Germline V lookup: CDR1 LNHDA, CDR2 SQIVND (reference sequence). The CDR3 sequence: CASSIRGASNQPQHF. The CDR3 DNA follows: TGTGCCAGTAGTATTAGAGGGGCGAGCAATCAGCCCCAGCATTTT.

The V gene is TRBV9, the J gene TRBJ2-1; D possibly corresponds to TRBD2 (6 bases). Germline CDR1 reads SGDLS; CDR2 reads YYNGEE. Trimming took 2 bases from V and 9 from J, leaving 12 bases between them. The CDR3 consists of 13 residues. CDR3 bases: TGTGCCAGCAGCGTGGAACTAGCTGGTGAGCAGTTCTTC. Encoded protein: CASSVELAGEQFF.

J is TRBJ2-7 and V is TRBV5-5; D unresolved. Germline V gene sequence: CDR1 SGHKS, CDR2 YYEKEE (reference sequence). The CDR3 length is 14 residues. The V end was cut by 6 bases, the J end by 2 bases, with 15 bases between. The CDR3 sequence is CASTPLGRAYEQYF. In DNA form, the CDR3 reads TGTGCCAGCACCCCGCTGGGCAGAGCCTACGAGCAGTACTTC.

The sample holds one count of this clone. The rearrangement links TRBV7-7 to TRBJ2-3; the D is unclear. Between the trimmed V and J ends, which lost 2 bases and 0 bases, there was a span of 9 bases. This CDR3 contains 15 residues. Germline loops: CDR1 SSHAT, CDR2 FNYEAQ (reference sequence). CDR3 DNA sequence: TGTGCCAGCAGCTTAACTTCTACCAGCACAGATACGCAGTATTTT. It translates to CASSLTSTSTDTQYF.